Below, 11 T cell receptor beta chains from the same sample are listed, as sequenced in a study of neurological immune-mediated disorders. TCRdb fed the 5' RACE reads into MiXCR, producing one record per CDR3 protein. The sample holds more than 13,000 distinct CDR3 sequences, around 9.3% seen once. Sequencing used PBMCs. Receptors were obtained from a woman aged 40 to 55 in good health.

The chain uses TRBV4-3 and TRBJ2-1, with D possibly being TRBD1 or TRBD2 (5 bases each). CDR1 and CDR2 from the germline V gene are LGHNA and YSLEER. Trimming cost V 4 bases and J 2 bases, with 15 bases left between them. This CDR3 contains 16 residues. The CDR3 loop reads CASSRDPDITYNEQFF. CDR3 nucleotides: TGCGCCAGCAGCCGGGACCCGGACATTACCTACAATGAGCAGTTCTTC.

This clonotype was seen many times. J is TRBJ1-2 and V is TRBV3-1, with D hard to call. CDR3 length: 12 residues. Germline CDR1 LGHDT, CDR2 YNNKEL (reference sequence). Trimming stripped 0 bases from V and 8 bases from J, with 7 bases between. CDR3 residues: CASSQEREGYTF. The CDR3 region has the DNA TGTGCCAGCAGCCAAGAAAGGGAGGGCTACACCTTC.

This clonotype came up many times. The CDR3: CSARSPALGDIQYF. CDR3 sequence (DNA): TGCAGTGCTAGATCACCGGCTCTGGGGGACATTCAGTACTTC. The chain joins TRBV20-1 to TRBJ2-4, with D tentatively TRBD1 or TRBD2 (5 bases each). The CDR3 sequence is 14 residues long. The germline V gene encodes CDR1 DFQATT and CDR2 SNEGSKA (reference sequence). Trimming pared 2 bases from V and 8 bases from J, leaving 16 bases between.

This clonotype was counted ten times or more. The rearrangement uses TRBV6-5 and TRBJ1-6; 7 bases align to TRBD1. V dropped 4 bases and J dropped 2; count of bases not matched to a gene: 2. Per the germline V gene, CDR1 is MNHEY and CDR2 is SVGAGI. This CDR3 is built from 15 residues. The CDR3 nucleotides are TGTGCCAGCAGTTTCGGGACAGCCTATAATTCACCCCTCCACTTT. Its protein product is CASSFGTAYNSPLHF.

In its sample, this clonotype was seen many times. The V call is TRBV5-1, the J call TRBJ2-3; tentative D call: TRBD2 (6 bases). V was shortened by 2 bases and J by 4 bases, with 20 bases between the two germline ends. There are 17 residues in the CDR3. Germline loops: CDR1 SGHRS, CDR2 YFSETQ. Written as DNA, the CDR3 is TGCGCCAGCAGCTTTTATAGGGGCAGGGAGGTGGCAGATACGCAGTATTTT. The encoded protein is CASSFYRGREVADTQYF.

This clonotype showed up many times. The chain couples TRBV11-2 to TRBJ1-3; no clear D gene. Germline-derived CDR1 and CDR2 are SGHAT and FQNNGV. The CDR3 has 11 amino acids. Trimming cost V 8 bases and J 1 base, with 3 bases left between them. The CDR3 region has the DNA TGTGCCAGCGGGTCTGGAAACACCATATATTTT. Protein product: CASGSGNTIYF.

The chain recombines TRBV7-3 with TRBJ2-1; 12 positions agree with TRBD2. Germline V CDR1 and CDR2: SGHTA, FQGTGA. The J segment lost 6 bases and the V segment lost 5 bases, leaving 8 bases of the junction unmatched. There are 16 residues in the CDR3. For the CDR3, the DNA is TGTGCCAGCAGCCCCCTAGCGGGAGGGTGGCCCAATGAGCAGTTCTTC. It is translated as CASSPLAGGWPNEQFF.

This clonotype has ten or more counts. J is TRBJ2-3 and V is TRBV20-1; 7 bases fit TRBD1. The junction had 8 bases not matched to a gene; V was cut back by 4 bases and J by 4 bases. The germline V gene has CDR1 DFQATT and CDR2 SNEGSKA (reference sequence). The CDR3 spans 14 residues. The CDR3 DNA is TGCAGTGCTACCGCTGGGACAGACCCAGATACGCAGTATTTT. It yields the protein CSATAGTDPDTQYF.

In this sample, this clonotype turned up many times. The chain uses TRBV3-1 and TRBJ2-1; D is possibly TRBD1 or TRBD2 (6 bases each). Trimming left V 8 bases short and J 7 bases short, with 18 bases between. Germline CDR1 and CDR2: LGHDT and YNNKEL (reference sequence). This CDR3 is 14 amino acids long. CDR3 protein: CASRLEGGGNEQFF. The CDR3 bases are TGTGCCAGCCGACTGGAGGGGGGCGGGAATGAGCAGTTCTTC.

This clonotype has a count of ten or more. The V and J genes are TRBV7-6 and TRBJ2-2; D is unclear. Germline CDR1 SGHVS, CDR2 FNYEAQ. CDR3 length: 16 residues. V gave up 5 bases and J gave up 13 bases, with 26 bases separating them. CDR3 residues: CASSPVLVGPTLGLFF. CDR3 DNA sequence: TGTGCCAGCAGCCCGGTATTGGTCGGACCCACGCTGGGGCTGTTTTTT.

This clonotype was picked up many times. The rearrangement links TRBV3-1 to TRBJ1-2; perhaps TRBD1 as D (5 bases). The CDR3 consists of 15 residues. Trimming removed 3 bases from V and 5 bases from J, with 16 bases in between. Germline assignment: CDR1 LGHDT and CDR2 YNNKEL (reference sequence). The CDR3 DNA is TGTGCCAGCAGCCATGCCGGGGGAGGCTGGTATGGCTACACCTTC. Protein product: CASSHAGGGWYGYTF.